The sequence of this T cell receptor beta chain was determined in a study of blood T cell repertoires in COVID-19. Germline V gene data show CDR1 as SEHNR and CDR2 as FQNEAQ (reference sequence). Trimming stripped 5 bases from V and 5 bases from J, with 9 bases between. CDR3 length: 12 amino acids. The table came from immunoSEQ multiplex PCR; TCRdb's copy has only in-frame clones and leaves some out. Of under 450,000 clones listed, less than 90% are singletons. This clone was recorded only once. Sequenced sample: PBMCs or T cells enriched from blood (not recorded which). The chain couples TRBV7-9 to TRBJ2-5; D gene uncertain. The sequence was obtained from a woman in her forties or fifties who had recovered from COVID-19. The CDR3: CASSPGPETQYF. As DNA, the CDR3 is TGTGCCAGCAGCCCAGGCCCGGAGACCCAGTACTTC.